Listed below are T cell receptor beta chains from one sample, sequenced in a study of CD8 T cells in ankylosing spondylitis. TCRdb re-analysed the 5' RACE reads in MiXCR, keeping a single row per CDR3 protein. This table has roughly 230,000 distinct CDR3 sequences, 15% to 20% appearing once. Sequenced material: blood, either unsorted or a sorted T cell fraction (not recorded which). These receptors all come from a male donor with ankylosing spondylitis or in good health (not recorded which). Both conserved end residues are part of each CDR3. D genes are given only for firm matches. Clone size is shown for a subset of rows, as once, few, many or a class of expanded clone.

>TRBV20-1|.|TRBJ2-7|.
TGCAGTGCTCTCACCGGACAGTCCTACGAGCAGTACTTC
CSALTGQSYEQYF
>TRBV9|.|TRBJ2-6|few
TGTGCCAGCACCAACCTTTACTCCGGAGTCGGGGCCAACGTCCTGACTTTC
CASTNLYSGVGANVLTF
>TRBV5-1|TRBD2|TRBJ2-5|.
TGCGCCAGCAGTAATGAAGCGGGAGTGGGCTTCGGGGAGACCCAGTACTTC
CASSNEAGVGFGETQYF
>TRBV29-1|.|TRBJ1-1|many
TGCAGCGTATTAAACACTGAAGCTTTCTTT
CSVLNTEAFF
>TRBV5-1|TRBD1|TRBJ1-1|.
TGCGCCAGCAGCCGAACAGGGGGTGGTGAAGCTTTCTTT
CASSRTGGGEAFF
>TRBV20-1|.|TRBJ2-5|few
TGCAGTGCTAGAGCGCAGGGGCAAGAGACCCAGTACTTC
CSARAQGQETQYF
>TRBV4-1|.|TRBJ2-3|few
TGCGCCAGCAAACTAACCCCCCTATACTCGGACAGTGACACAGATACGCAGTATTTT
CASKLTPLYSDSDTDTQYF
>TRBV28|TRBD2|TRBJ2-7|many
TGTGCCAGCAGTAGACTTCCGGGAGGACTTAGCTCCTACGAGCAGTACTTC
CASSRLPGGLSSYEQYF
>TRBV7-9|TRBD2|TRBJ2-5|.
TGTGCCAGCAGCAGCGGGGGTCCCCAGTACTTC
CASSSGGPQYF
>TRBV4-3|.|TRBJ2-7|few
TGCGCCAGCAGCCAAGATTTGGGGGAGAGCTCCTACGAGCAGTACTTC
CASSQDLGESSYEQYF
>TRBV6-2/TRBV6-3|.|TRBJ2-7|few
TGTGCCAGCAGTTACTCGGACTCCTCGCCCTACGAGCAGTACTTC
CASSYSDSSPYEQYF
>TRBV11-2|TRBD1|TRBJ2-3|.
TGTGTTAGCAGCTTAGATCTAGGGACAGGGGGGACAGATACGCAGTATTTT
CVSSLDLGTGGTDTQYF
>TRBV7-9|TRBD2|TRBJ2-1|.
TGTGCCAGCGCTCCCGGATCTAGCGGGAGTTACAATGAGCAGTTCTTC
CASAPGSSGSYNEQFF
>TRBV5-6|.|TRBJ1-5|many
TGTGCCAGCAGCTTGGGGGCGGGACCCTATCAGCCCCAGCATTTT
CASSLGAGPYQPQHF
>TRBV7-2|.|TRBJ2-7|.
TGTGCCATCTGGGGGGAGGAGAACAATTACGAGCAGTACTTC
CAIWGEENNYEQYF
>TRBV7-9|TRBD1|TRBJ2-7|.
TGTGCCAGCAGCTTAGGGACAGGGGCGCACGAGCAGTACTTC
CASSLGTGAHEQYF
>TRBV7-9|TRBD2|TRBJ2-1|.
TGTGCCAGCAGCCCCGGGACTAGCGGGAGATCCTACAATGAGCAGTTCTTC
CASSPGTSGRSYNEQFF
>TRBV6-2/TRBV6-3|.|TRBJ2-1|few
TGTGCCACCCGACAGGGACTGAATGAGCAGTTCTTC
CATRQGLNEQFF
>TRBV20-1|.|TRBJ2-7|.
TGCAGTGCTAGAGATTTCGGGCAGGGATCCTACGAGCAGTACTTC
CSARDFGQGSYEQYF
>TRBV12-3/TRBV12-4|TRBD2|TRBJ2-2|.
TGTGCCAGCACCACAAGCGGGGTGAACACCGGGGAGCTGTTTTTT
CASTTSGVNTGELFF
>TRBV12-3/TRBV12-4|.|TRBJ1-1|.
TGTGCCAGCAGTCTCCCGGTCAAGAACACTGAAGCTTTCTTT
CASSLPVKNTEAFF